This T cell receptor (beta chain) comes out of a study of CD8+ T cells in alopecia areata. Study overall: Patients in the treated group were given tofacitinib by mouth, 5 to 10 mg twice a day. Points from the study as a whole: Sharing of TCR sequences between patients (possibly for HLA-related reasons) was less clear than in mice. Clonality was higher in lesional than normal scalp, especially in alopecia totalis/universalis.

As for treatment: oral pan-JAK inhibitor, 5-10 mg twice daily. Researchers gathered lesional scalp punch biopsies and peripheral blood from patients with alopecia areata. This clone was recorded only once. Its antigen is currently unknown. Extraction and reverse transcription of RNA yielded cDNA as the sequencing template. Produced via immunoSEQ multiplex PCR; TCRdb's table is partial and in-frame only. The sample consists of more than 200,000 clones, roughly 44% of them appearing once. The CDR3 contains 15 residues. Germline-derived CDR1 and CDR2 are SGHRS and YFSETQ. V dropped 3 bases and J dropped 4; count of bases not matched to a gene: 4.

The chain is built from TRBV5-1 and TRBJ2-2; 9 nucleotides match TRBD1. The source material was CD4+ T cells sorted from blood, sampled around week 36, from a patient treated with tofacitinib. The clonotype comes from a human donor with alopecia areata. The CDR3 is CASSSGTGSTGELFF. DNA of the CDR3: TGCGCCAGCAGCTCCGGGACAGGGTCCACCGGGGAGCTGTTTTTT.